This passage covers 28 T cell receptor beta chains from one sample sequenced in a study of blood T cell repertoires in COVID-19. Repertoires were generated with immunoSEQ multiplex PCR, while TCRdb's copy carries only in-frame clones and drops some. This table has some 88,000 clones, 65% to 90% appearing once. The sample was peripheral blood. These receptors were taken from a man aged 55 to 70 with acute or convalescent COVID-19.

The V call is TRBV7-7, the J call TRBJ2-3, with a possible D match to TRBD1 (5 bases). The CDR3 has 14 residues. V lost 5 bases and J 5 bases, leaving 14 bases between the germline ends. Germline V gene sequence: CDR1 SSHAT, CDR2 FNYEAQ (reference sequence). CDR3 sequence (DNA): TGTGCCAGCAGCCCTACCCCCAGGGAAGATACGCAGTATTTT. Translation gives CASSPTPREDTQYF.

This clone is medium-sized by share. This chain uses TRBV18 with TRBJ2-7, with 7 bases matching TRBD1. V lost 5 bases to trimming and J lost 3 bases; unmatched junction nucleotides: 7. The CDR3 sequence is 14 residues long. In germline, CDR1 is KGHSH, CDR2 LQKENI. The CDR3 nucleotides read TGTGCCAGCTCAACCCTTCCAGGGGGCTACGAGCAGTACTTC. Protein: CASSTLPGGYEQYF.

This clone was seen more than once but under ten times. The J gene is TRBJ1-1, the V gene TRBV6-5, with D uncertain. The germline V gene encodes CDR1 MNHEY and CDR2 SVGAGI. Trimming removed 6 bases at V and 1 base at J, with 6 bases between. The CDR3 length is 12 residues. CDR3 protein: CASRQPNTEAFF. DNA for the CDR3: TGTGCCAGCAGACAGCCGAACACTGAAGCTTTCTTT.

J is TRBJ2-5 and V is TRBV27, with a tentative D call TRBD2 (6 bases). Deletions cut 3 bases from V and 5 bases from J, with 16 bases between. This CDR3 has 15 residues. The germline CDR1 and CDR2 sequences are MNHEY and SMNVEV (reference sequence). CDR3 sequence (DNA): TGTGCCAGCAGTTTGGGCAGGATTGGGGGGGAGACCCAGTACTTC. This gives the protein CASSLGRIGGETQYF.

The chain couples TRBV30 to TRBJ1-1; D not resolved. From germline, CDR1 is GTSNPN and CDR2 SVGIG (reference sequence). V lost 0 bases and J 2 bases, leaving 19 bases between the germline ends. The CDR3 spans 17 residues. The CDR3 nucleotides are TGTGCCTGGAGTGTACTCACGGCTCAGGCTTTTAACACTGAAGCTTTCTTT. Translating it yields CAWSVLTAQAFNTEAFF.

The chain has TRBV3-1 (or the pseudogene TRBV3-2) and TRBJ2-1, with 10 bases identical to TRBD2. The J segment lost 4 bases and the V segment lost 2 bases, leaving 5 bases of the junction unmatched. The CDR3 runs to 16 residues. Germline values: CDR1 LGHDT, CDR2 YNNKEL (reference sequence). CDR3 region: CASSQNSGRTYNEQFF. The CDR3 coding sequence is TGTGCCAGCAGCCAAAATAGCGGGAGGACATACAATGAGCAGTTCTTC.

The chain has TRBV5-5 and TRBJ1-4; D ambiguous. Trimming removed 4 bases at V and 0 bases at J, with 13 bases between. The CDR3 contains 16 residues. Germline assignment: CDR1 SGHKS and CDR2 YYEKEE (reference sequence). The CDR3, as DNA: TGTGCCAGCAGCCGAGTGACATTCTCAACTAATGAAAAACTGTTTTTT. Translation gives CASSRVTFSTNEKLFF. The entire variable domain, with the rest obtained from reference TRBV5-5 and TRBJ1-4, is as follows: DAGVTQSPTHLIKTRGQQVTLRCSPISGHKSVSWYQQVLGQGPQFIFQYYEKEERGRGNFPDRFSARQFPNYSSELNVNALLLGDSALYLCASSRVTFSTNEKLFFGSGTQLSVL.

V is TRBV30 and J is TRBJ1-2, with 8 bases that match TRBD1. This CDR3 contains 12 residues. Germline values: CDR1 GTSNPN, CDR2 SVGIG (reference sequence). V trimming: 4 bases; J trimming: 8 bases; junction bases outside the gene matches: 6. CDR3: CAWNDRGGGYTF. The CDR3, as DNA: TGTGCCTGGAATGACAGGGGAGGAGGCTACACCTTC.

A single count supports this clone. V and J are TRBV28 and TRBJ2-7, with TRBD1 identical over 7 bases. The CDR3 spans 15 residues. Trimming at V came to 7 bases and at J to 3 bases, leaving 12 bases not matched to a gene. Germline lookup yields CDR1 MDHEN and CDR2 SYDVKM. The CDR3 protein is CASTPPGAGGYEQYF. DNA of the CDR3: TGTGCCAGCACCCCCCCCGGGGCAGGGGGCTACGAGCAGTACTTC. Variable domain in full (rest from reference TRBV28 and TRBJ2-7): DVKVTQSSRYLVKRTGEKVFLECVQDMDHENMFWYRQDPGLGLRLIYFSYDVKMKEKGDIPEGYSVSREKKERFSLILESASTNQTSMYLCASTPPGAGGYEQYFGPGTRLTVT.

The chain couples TRBV6-2 or TRBV6-3 to TRBJ2-3, with TRBD2 as a possible D gene (6 bases). The CDR3 has 15 residues. Germline V lookup: CDR1 MNHEY, CDR2 SVGEGT. Trimming took 4 bases from V and 1 from J, leaving 12 bases between them. The chain's CDR3 is CASSSLTGGTDTQYF. The CDR3 coding sequence is TGTGCCAGCAGTTCCCTGACGGGGGGCACAGATACGCAGTATTTT.

The rearrangement uses TRBV11-3 and TRBJ2-2, with a tentative D call TRBD1 (7 bases). CDR3 size: 14 residues. Between the trimmed V and J ends, which lost 8 bases and 5 bases, there was a span of 15 bases. Germline CDR1 SGHNT, CDR2 YENEEA. Here the CDR3 reads CASSRDSRTGELFF. CDR3 DNA: TGTGCCAGCTCGCGGGACAGCAGGACCGGGGAGCTGTTTTTT.

There are a few counts of this clone. The rearrangement links TRBV29-1 to TRBJ1-2, with 10 bases aligning to TRBD1. Germline V gives CDR1 SQVTM, CDR2 ANQGSEA. With 6 bases clipped from V and 4 bases from J, the junction kept 5 bases outside the gene matches. The length of the CDR3 is 13 residues. For the CDR3, the DNA is TGCAGCGTCGAGGACAGGGGGAGCTATGGCTACACCTTC. It is translated as CSVEDRGSYGYTF.

This chain uses TRBV6-6 with TRBJ2-7, with 9 bases fitting TRBD2. The CDR3 sequence is 15 residues long. Germline trimming cut 2 bases from V and 5 bases from J; bases unmatched to any gene: 7. Germline V gives CDR1 MNHNY, CDR2 SVGAGI (reference sequence). CDR3 DNA: TGTGCCAGCAGTTACAAGAGCGGGGGGCCCAACGAGCAGTACTTC. The encoded protein is CASSYKSGGPNEQYF.

V gene TRBV5-4 combines with J gene TRBJ1-1; 8 nucleotides line up with TRBD1. CDR1 SGHNT and CDR2 YYREEE come from the germline V gene (reference sequence). CDR3 length: 13 amino acids. Losses at the gene ends were 0 bases for V and 11 bases for J; bases not matched to a gene: 6. The CDR3 region has the DNA TGTGCCAGCAGCTTGGCCGGACAGGGTAGGGCTTTCTTT. Protein: CASSLAGQGRAFF.

V usage is TRBV5-4 and J usage is TRBJ2-1, with 10 bases that match TRBD2. The CDR3 contains 16 residues. Looked up from germline, CDR1 is SGHNT and CDR2 is YYREEE (reference sequence). With V trimmed by 4 bases and J by 1 base, 5 bases remained unmatched. Here the CDR3 reads CASSAAAGGSYNEQFF. Here the CDR3 DNA reads TGTGCCAGCAGCGCCGCAGCGGGAGGGTCCTACAATGAGCAGTTCTTC.

This clone was detected once. CDR3 sequence (DNA): TGTGCCAGCAGCGACCGGACTAGCGGAAAGGGGTGGCGTGAGCAGTTCTTC. Translation gives CASSDRTSGKGWREQFF. The chain links TRBV7-6 to TRBJ2-1, with 10 bases aligning to TRBD2. The V and J ends lost 5 bases and 9 bases, in that order; junction bases with no gene match: 16. Germline V gives CDR1 SGHVS, CDR2 FNYEAQ. The CDR3 is made up of 17 amino acids.

This clone appeared once. This chain uses TRBV19 with TRBJ2-3; D is perhaps TRBD2 (6 bases). Germline V gene data show CDR1 as LNHDA and CDR2 as SQIVND (reference sequence). CDR3 length: 14 residues. V was cut by 8 bases and J by 2 bases, with 14 bases left in between. CDR3 amino acids: CASGTGLYTDTQYF. The CDR3, as DNA: TGTGCCAGTGGGACTGGTCTGTACACAGATACGCAGTATTTT.

The chain is built from TRBV11-2 and TRBJ2-7; possible D gene TRBD2, 6 bases. V lost 0 bases and J lost 4, with 10 bases in between. The CDR3 has 14 residues. CDR1 SGHAT and CDR2 FQNNGV come from the germline V gene. CDR3 sequence (DNA): TGTGCCAGCAGCTTAGATATACGGGAGTACGAGCAGTACTTC. Translation: CASSLDIREYEQYF.

J is TRBJ2-1 and V is TRBV19, with TRBD2 matching over 9 bases. V dropped 6 bases and J dropped 6; count of bases not matched to a gene: 12. Germline V gene sequence: CDR1 LNHDA, CDR2 SQIVND (reference sequence). CDR3 length: 16 residues. The CDR3 protein is CASRKWPSGDSNEQFF. CDR3 in DNA: TGTGCCAGTAGGAAATGGCCTAGCGGGGACTCCAATGAGCAGTTCTTC.

The chain recombines TRBV9 with TRBJ1-1, with TRBD1 matching 7 bases. The V gene end was trimmed by 1 base and the J gene end by 3 bases; junction bases not matched to a gene: 6. The CDR3 consists of 15 residues. Germline V CDR1 and CDR2: SGDLS, YYNGEE. The CDR3 loop reads CASSVKGAGYTEAFF. The DNA for the CDR3 is TGTGCCAGCAGCGTAAAGGGGGCTGGCTACACTGAAGCTTTCTTT.

V and J are TRBV11-2 and TRBJ2-1, with 10 bases aligning to TRBD2. The germline gives CDR1 SGHAT, CDR2 FQNNGV. This CDR3 has 16 residues. The junction had 9 bases not matched to a gene; V was cut back by 1 base and J by 9 bases. CDR3 coding DNA: TGTGCCAGCAGCTTAGTAAGCCTAGCGGGAGATCCTGAGCAGTTCTTC. It is translated as CASSLVSLAGDPEQFF.

The chain combines TRBV6-6 with TRBJ2-1; D is unresolved. From germline, CDR1 is MNHNY and CDR2 SVGAGI (reference sequence). Trimming cost V 2 bases and J 7 bases, with 15 bases left between them. The CDR3 loop spans 15 amino acids. Here the CDR3 reads CASSYTILLWNEQFF. The CDR3 nucleotides read TGTGCCAGCAGTTACACCATATTACTCTGGAATGAGCAGTTCTTC.

In DNA form, the CDR3 reads TGCAGCGTTGAAGGGAGGGGACAGCCGAACACTGAAGCTTTCTTT. Encoded protein: CSVEGRGQPNTEAFF. The chain carries TRBV29-1 and TRBJ1-1; the match to TRBD1 covers 7 bases. V was pared by 1 base and J by 1 base, with 6 bases of the junction left unmatched. Looked up from germline, CDR1 is SQVTM and CDR2 is ANQGSEA. The CDR3 has 15 residues. The variable domain in full, with the rest retrieved from reference TRBV29-1 and TRBJ1-1, is SAVISQKPSRDICQRGTSLTIQCQVDSQVTMMFWYRQQPGQSLTLIATANQGSEATYESGFVIDKFPISRPNLTFSTLTVSNMSPEDSSIYLCSVEGRGQPNTEAFFGQGTRLTVV.

The chain recombines TRBV5-6 with TRBJ1-2, with D hard to call. Germline lookup yields CDR1 SGHDT and CDR2 YYEEEE. V lost 4 bases and J 5 bases, leaving 12 bases between the germline ends. The CDR3 loop spans 13 amino acids. CDR3 protein: CASSPRREYGYTF. The DNA for the CDR3 is TGTGCCAGCAGCCCAAGGAGAGAGTATGGCTACACCTTC.

This clone was picked up one time. The rearrangement uses TRBV4-1 and TRBJ2-7; TRBD1 agrees at 7 bases. Germline lookup yields CDR1 MGHRA and CDR2 YSYEKL. This CDR3 is 14 amino acids long. J gave up 2 bases and V 4 bases, and 5 bases lay outside the gene matches. In nucleotides, the CDR3 is TGCGCCAGCAGCCCAGACAGGGTTCCCTACGAGCAGTACTTC. Amino acids: CASSPDRVPYEQYF.

The V gene is TRBV6-1, the J gene TRBJ1-2; D not certain. V shed 1 base and J shed 6 bases, with 3 bases lying between them. Germline CDR1 MNHNS, CDR2 SASEGT. The CDR3 spans 11 residues. CDR3 sequence reads: CASSEGDGYTF. The DNA for the CDR3 is TGTGCCAGCAGTGAAGGCGATGGCTACACCTTC.

This sequence joins TRBV7-2 and TRBJ2-1, with 13 bases identical to TRBD2. With 1 base clipped from V and 5 bases from J, the junction kept 2 bases outside the gene matches. Germline-derived CDR1 and CDR2 are SGHTA and FQGNSA. The CDR3 extends over 16 amino acids. CDR3 region: CASSLGGLAGHNEQFF. DNA for the CDR3: TGTGCCAGCAGCTTAGGGGGACTAGCGGGACACAATGAGCAGTTCTTC.

V usage is TRBV7-7 and J usage is TRBJ2-3; D ambiguous. Trimming took off 1 base at V and 3 bases at J, with 5 bases between the two ends. CDR1 SSHAT and CDR2 FNYEAQ come from the germline V gene (reference sequence). CDR3 size: 13 residues. The CDR3 DNA follows: TGTGCCAGCAGCTTAGGGCGGACAGATACGCAGTATTTT. Protein product: CASSLGRTDTQYF.